The rows below give T cell receptor beta chains drawn from one sample of a study of CD8+CD57+ T cells in acquired aplastic anemia. TCRdb independently ran MiXCR on the reads; one entry per CDR3 protein. The sample yields about 160,000 distinct CDR3 sequences, more than 45% seen once. The sample comprised sorted CD4+, CD8+, or CD8+CD57+ T cells (not recorded which) from PBMCs. Receptors originate from a human donor with aplastic anemia. The CDR3 runs from the conserved cysteine through the conserved F or W. A D gene is named only where the DNA matches it firmly. Only some rows state a clone size, as once, few, many or a class for expanded clones.

J: TRBJ2-1
size: -
D: TRBD1
V: TRBV11-1
CDR3: CASSLGTGDNEQFF
DNA: TGTGCCAGCAGCTTGGGGACAGGGGACAATGAGCAGTTCTTC

J: TRBJ2-1
size: -
D: TRBD2
V: TRBV6-6
CDR3: CASGLAGNNEQFF
DNA: TGTGCCAGCGGACTAGCGGGGAACAATGAGCAGTTCTTC

J: TRBJ1-1
size: -
D: -
V: TRBV11-3
CDR3: CASSDGDTEAFF
DNA: TGTGCCAGCAGCGACGGGGACACTGAAGCTTTCTTT

J: TRBJ1-1
size: -
D: -
V: TRBV29-1
CDR3: CSVGLGDTEAFF
DNA: TGCAGCGTTGGATTAGGGGACACTGAAGCTTTCTTT

J: TRBJ1-5
size: many
D: TRBD1
V: TRBV19
CDR3: CASSTGTGGGQPQHF
DNA: TGTGCCAGTAGTACCGGGACAGGGGGTGGTCAGCCCCAGCATTTT

J: TRBJ2-7
size: many
D: -
V: TRBV20-1
CDR3: CSAPYDSYEQYF
DNA: TGCAGTGCTCCCTACGACAGCTACGAGCAGTACTTC

J: TRBJ2-1
size: -
D: TRBD2
V: TRBV11-1
CDR3: CASSLVASGSNEQFF
DNA: TGTGCCAGCAGCTTGGTGGCTAGCGGGAGCAATGAGCAGTTCTTC

J: TRBJ1-5
size: many
D: TRBD1
V: TRBV24-1
CDR3: CATAGGGTGSNQPQHF
DNA: TGTGCCACCGCAGGGGGGGGGACGGGGAGCAATCAGCCCCAGCATTTT

J: TRBJ2-7
size: -
D: TRBD1
V: TRBV30
CDR3: CAWMGTGGSYEQYF
DNA: TGTGCCTGGATGGGGACAGGGGGCTCCTACGAGCAGTACTTC

J: TRBJ2-1
size: once
D: -
V: TRBV12-3/TRBV12-4
CDR3: CASSSREREPYNEQFF
DNA: TGTGCCAGCAGTTCCAGGGAAAGGGAGCCCTACAATGAGCAGTTCTTC

J: TRBJ1-1
size: -
D: -
V: TRBV20-1
CDR3: CSGKSGRNTEAFF
DNA: TGCAGTGGCAAGTCGGGGCGGAACACTGAAGCTTTCTTT

J: TRBJ2-7
size: -
D: TRBD2
V: TRBV15
CDR3: CATSRGTSGLYEQYF
DNA: TGTGCCACCAGCAGAGGGACTAGCGGACTCTACGAGCAGTACTTC

J: TRBJ1-1
size: few
D: TRBD1
V: TRBV27
CDR3: CATAGTAGVVNTEAFF
DNA: TGTGCCACCGCCGGGACAGCAGGGGTGGTGAACACTGAAGCTTTCTTT

J: TRBJ1-1
size: -
D: -
V: TRBV2
CDR3: CASSGSAVGPTHTEAFF
DNA: TGTGCCAGCAGTGGTTCGGCAGTCGGGCCGACACACACTGAAGCTTTCTTT

J: TRBJ2-6
size: few
D: -
V: TRBV24-1
CDR3: CAIGLSGANVLTF
DNA: TGTGCCATAGGGCTCTCTGGGGCCAACGTCCTGACTTTC

J: TRBJ1-3
size: many
D: -
V: TRBV29-1
CDR3: CSGIAGSGNTIYF
DNA: TGCAGCGGAATAGCAGGCTCTGGAAACACCATATATTTT

J: TRBJ1-5
size: -
D: -
V: TRBV30
CDR3: CAWSSSRGNQPQHF
DNA: TGTGCCTGGAGTTCTTCGAGGGGCAATCAGCCCCAGCATTTT

J: TRBJ2-2
size: -
D: -
V: TRBV11-1
CDR3: CATSGLEDTGELFF
DNA: TGTGCCACCTCGGGACTGGAAGACACCGGGGAGCTGTTTTTT

J: TRBJ1-6
size: -
D: TRBD1
V: TRBV5-1
CDR3: CASSLEQGKRSPLHF
DNA: TGCGCCAGCAGCTTGGAACAGGGGAAAAGATCACCCCTCCACTTT

J: TRBJ2-7
size: few
D: -
V: TRBV4-1
CDR3: CASSQDPTGLNYEQYF
DNA: TGCGCCAGCAGCCAAGATCCAACAGGGCTTAACTACGAGCAGTACTTC

J: TRBJ2-5
size: -
D: -
V: TRBV20-1
CDR3: CSASLDSFTQETQYF
DNA: TGCAGTGCTAGCCTGGACAGTTTTACCCAAGAGACCCAGTACTTC

J: TRBJ2-5
size: few
D: TRBD1
V: TRBV7-9
CDR3: CASSGQGEETQYF
DNA: TGTGCCAGCAGCGGACAGGGAGAAGAGACCCAGTACTTC

J: TRBJ1-4
size: -
D: TRBD1
V: TRBV20-1
CDR3: CSARDGGGSNEKLFF
DNA: TGCAGTGCTAGAGATGGAGGGGGCTCCAATGAAAAACTGTTTTTT

J: TRBJ2-1
size: -
D: TRBD2
V: TRBV9
CDR3: CASSPGLANEQFF
DNA: TGTGCCAGCTCGCCGGGACTAGCCAATGAGCAGTTCTTC

J: TRBJ2-1
size: many
D: TRBD2
V: TRBV7-9
CDR3: CASSRGLAGADEQFF
DNA: TGTGCCAGCAGCCGAGGACTAGCGGGAGCTGATGAGCAGTTCTTC

J: TRBJ2-3
size: many
D: -
V: TRBV19
CDR3: CASRRDTQYF
DNA: TGTGCCAGTAGGAGAGATACGCAGTATTTT

J: TRBJ2-3
size: -
D: TRBD1
V: TRBV10-2
CDR3: CASTPDRVFSQYF
DNA: TGCGCCAGCACCCCGGACAGGGTATTCTCGCAGTATTTT

J: TRBJ1-6
size: -
D: -
V: TRBV7-9
CDR3: CASTRDGVNPPLHF
DNA: TGTGCCAGCACCCGAGACGGCGTTAACCCACCCCTCCACTTT

J: TRBJ2-3
size: -
D: TRBD2
V: TRBV20-1
CDR3: CSAPLAGAKDTQYF
DNA: TGCAGTGCACCACTAGCGGGGGCGAAGGATACGCAGTATTTT

J: TRBJ2-1
size: many
D: -
V: TRBV3-1
CDR3: CASSQDRADRQFF
DNA: TGTGCCAGCAGCCAAGATCGGGCGGATCGGCAGTTCTTC

J: TRBJ2-1
size: few
D: TRBD1
V: TRBV15
CDR3: CATRPEGGRSSYNEQFF
DNA: TGTGCCACCCGACCCGAAGGGGGCCGGAGCTCCTACAATGAGCAGTTCTTC

J: TRBJ2-7
size: -
D: TRBD2
V: TRBV20-1
CDR3: CSAGGLAGVSYEQCF
DNA: TGCAGTGCTGGAGGACTAGCGGGGGTCTCCTACGAGCAGTGCTTC

J: TRBJ2-5
size: once
D: -
V: TRBV7-2
CDR3: CASSATGPQETQYF
DNA: TGTGCCAGCAGCGCAACAGGTCCCCAAGAGACCCAGTACTTC

J: TRBJ1-5
size: many
D: -
V: TRBV6-5
CDR3: CASSYVGLYSNQPQHF
DNA: TGTGCCAGCAGTTACGTGGGATTATATAGCAATCAGCCCCAGCATTTT

J: TRBJ2-2
size: many
D: -
V: TRBV5-1
CDR3: CASRQGIGELFF
DNA: TGCGCCAGCAGGCAGGGGATCGGGGAGCTGTTTTTT

J: TRBJ2-1
size: many
D: TRBD2
V: TRBV10-3
CDR3: CAMGTSGERGNEQFF
DNA: TGTGCCATGGGGACTAGCGGGGAGCGGGGCAATGAGCAGTTCTTC

J: TRBJ1-5
size: -
D: -
V: TRBV27
CDR3: CASGVGMAQHF
DNA: TGTGCCAGCGGGGTTGGGATGGCCCAGCATTTT

J: TRBJ2-1
size: -
D: -
V: TRBV24-1
CDR3: CATTGGQYSEQFF
DNA: TGTGCCACCACAGGGGGGCAATACAGTGAGCAGTTCTTC

J: TRBJ2-7
size: many
D: TRBD2
V: TRBV6-5
CDR3: CASSYVGLAGGDEQYF
DNA: TGTGCCAGCAGTTACGTGGGACTAGCGGGAGGGGACGAGCAGTACTTC

J: TRBJ2-5
size: -
D: TRBD1
V: TRBV20-1
CDR3: CSARDRGFQETQYF
DNA: TGCAGTGCTAGGGACAGGGGGTTCCAAGAGACCCAGTACTTC

J: TRBJ1-3
size: -
D: TRBD1
V: TRBV30
CDR3: CAWSNRGSGNTIYF
DNA: TGTGCCTGGAGTAACAGGGGATCAGGGAACACCATATATTTT

J: TRBJ2-1
size: -
D: -
V: TRBV4-2
CDR3: CASTQGGTSSYNEQLF
DNA: TGTGCCAGCACCCAAGGCGGGACCAGCTCCTACAATGAGCAGCTCTTC

J: TRBJ1-1
size: -
D: -
V: TRBV5-4
CDR3: CASSLAVGGNTEAFF
DNA: TGTGCCAGCAGCTTGGCCGTAGGGGGGAACACTGAAGCTTTCTTT

J: TRBJ2-3
size: -
D: TRBD2
V: TRBV10-3
CDR3: CAISWRGTSGGAGTDTQYF
DNA: TGTGCCATCAGCTGGCGCGGGACTAGCGGGGGGGCAGGGACAGATACGCAGTATTTT

J: TRBJ2-1
size: -
D: -
V: TRBV20-1
CDR3: CSALKTEAGVGYNEQFF
DNA: TGCAGTGCTCTCAAGACAGAAGCAGGAGTTGGCTACAATGAGCAGTTCTTC

J: TRBJ2-1
size: -
D: TRBD2
V: TRBV10-3
CDR3: CASQTSGVSNEQFF
DNA: TGTGCCAGCCAGACTAGCGGGGTAAGCAATGAGCAGTTCTTC

J: TRBJ2-7
size: -
D: TRBD1
V: TRBV7-6
CDR3: CASSLEGGSAYEQYF
DNA: TGCGCCAGCAGCTTAGAAGGGGGCAGTGCCTACGAGCAGTACTTC

J: TRBJ2-3
size: few
D: -
V: TRBV29-1
CDR3: CSVEKTSPDTQYF
DNA: TGCAGCGTTGAAAAAACTAGCCCAGATACGCAGTATTTT

J: TRBJ1-5
size: many
D: -
V: TRBV19
CDR3: CASSGGGNQPQHF
DNA: TGTGCCAGTAGCGGGGGAGGCAATCAGCCCCAGCATTTT

J: TRBJ2-5
size: -
D: TRBD2
V: TRBV7-3
CDR3: CASSSGTSQETQYF
DNA: TGTGCCAGCAGCTCTGGGACTAGCCAAGAGACCCAGTACTTC

J: TRBJ2-1
size: -
D: -
V: TRBV20-1
CDR3: CSARDRTSGTAQFF
DNA: TGTAGTGCTAGAGACCGAACCTCCGGAACCGCGCAGTTCTTC

J: TRBJ1-3
size: -
D: TRBD1
V: TRBV4-1
CDR3: CASSQEWGQGIGNTIYF
DNA: TGCGCCAGCAGCCAAGAATGGGGACAGGGGATAGGAAACACCATATATTTT

J: TRBJ1-1
size: few
D: TRBD1
V: TRBV7-9
CDR3: CASSLNRGRPVNTEAFF
DNA: TGTGCCAGCAGCCTAAACAGGGGGAGACCCGTGAACACTGAAGCTTTCTTT